This T cell receptor beta chain originates from a study of CD8+ T cells in alopecia areata. Treatment: oral pan-JAK inhibitor, 5-10 mg twice daily. The CDR3 contains 14 residues. Trimming removed 4 bases from V and 4 bases from J, with 16 bases in between. CDR1 is GTSNPN, CDR2 SVGIG, per germline (reference sequence). TCR sequencing used cDNA made by reverse transcription of extracted RNA. The data were produced by immunoSEQ multiplex PCR, yet TCRdb's version contains in-frame clones alone and is incomplete. Altogether some 200,000 clones are present, about 40% being singletons, with the ten largest covering about 2.6%.

The chain uses TRBV30 and TRBJ1-1; the D gene is possibly TRBD1 (6 bases). Sequenced material: CD4+ T cells sorted from blood, taken at approximately week 39, from a patient treated with tofacitinib. The receptor was derived from a human donor with alopecia areata. The CDR3 sequence is CAWTYRVGVTEAFF. CDR3 bases: TGTGCCTGGACATACAGGGTAGGGGTCACTGAAGCTTTCTTT. Drawing the rest from reference TRBV30 and TRBJ1-1, the complete variable domain is SQTIHQWPATLVQPVGSPLSLECTVEGTSNPNLYWYRQAAGRGLQLLFYSVGIGQISSEVPQNLSASRPQDRQFILSSKKLLLSDSGFYLCAWTYRVGVTEAFFGQGTRLTVV.